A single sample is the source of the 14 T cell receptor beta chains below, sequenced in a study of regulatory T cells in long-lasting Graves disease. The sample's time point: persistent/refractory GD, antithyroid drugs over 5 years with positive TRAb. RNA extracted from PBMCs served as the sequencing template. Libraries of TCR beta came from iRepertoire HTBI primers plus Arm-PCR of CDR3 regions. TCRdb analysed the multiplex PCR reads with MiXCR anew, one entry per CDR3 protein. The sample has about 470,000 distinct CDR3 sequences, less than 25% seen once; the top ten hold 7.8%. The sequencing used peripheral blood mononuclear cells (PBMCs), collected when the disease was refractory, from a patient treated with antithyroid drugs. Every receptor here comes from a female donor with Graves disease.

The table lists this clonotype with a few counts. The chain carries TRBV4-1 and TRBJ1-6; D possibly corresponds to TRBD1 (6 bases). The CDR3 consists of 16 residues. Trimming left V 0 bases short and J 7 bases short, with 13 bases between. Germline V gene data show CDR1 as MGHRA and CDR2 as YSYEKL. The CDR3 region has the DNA TGCGCCAGCAGCCAAGATCAGACAGGTTACAATTCACCCCTCCACTTT. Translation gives CASSQDQTGYNSPLHF.

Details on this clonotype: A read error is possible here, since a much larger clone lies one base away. Here the CDR3 reads CASSSTGQGYGYAF. CDR3 nucleotides: TGTGCCAGCAGCTCGACGGGACAGGGCTATGGCTACGCCTTC. The rearrangement uses TRBV13 and TRBJ1-2; TRBD1 matches 9 bases. CDR1 and CDR2 (germline): PRHDT, FYEKMQ (reference sequence). This CDR3 is 14 amino acids long.

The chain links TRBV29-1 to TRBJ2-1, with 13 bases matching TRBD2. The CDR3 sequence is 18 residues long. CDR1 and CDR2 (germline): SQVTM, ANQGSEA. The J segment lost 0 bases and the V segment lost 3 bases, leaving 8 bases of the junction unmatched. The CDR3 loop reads CSVDGTSGIQSSYNEQFF. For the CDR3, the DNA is TGCAGCGTTGACGGGACTAGCGGGATCCAGAGCTCCTACAATGAGCAGTTCTTC.

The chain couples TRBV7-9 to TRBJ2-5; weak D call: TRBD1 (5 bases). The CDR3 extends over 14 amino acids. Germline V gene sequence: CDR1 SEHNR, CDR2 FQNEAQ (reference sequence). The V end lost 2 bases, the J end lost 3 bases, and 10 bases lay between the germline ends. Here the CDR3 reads CASSLIVQEETQYF. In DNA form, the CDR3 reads TGTGCCAGCAGCTTAATAGTACAGGAAGAGACCCAGTACTTC.

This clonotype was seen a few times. CDR3 DNA sequence: TGCAGCGTTGACGGGACGGTATCTGGCAATCAGCCCCAGCATTTT. Protein sequence: CSVDGTVSGNQPQHF. The rearrangement joins TRBV29-1 to TRBJ1-5, with D maybe TRBD1 (5 bases). The CDR3 runs 15 residues. Germline lookup yields CDR1 SQVTM and CDR2 ANQGSEA. Between the trimmed V and J ends, which lost 3 bases and 2 bases, there was a span of 14 bases.

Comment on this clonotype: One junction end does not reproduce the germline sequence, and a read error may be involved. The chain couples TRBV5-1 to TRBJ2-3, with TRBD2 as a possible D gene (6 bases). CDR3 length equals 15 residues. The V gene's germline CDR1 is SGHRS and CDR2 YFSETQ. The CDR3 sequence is CASGLRGGDTDTQYF. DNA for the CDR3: TGTGCCAGCGGCCTGCGCGGAGGGGACACAGATACGCAGTATTTT.

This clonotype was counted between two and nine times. Written as DNA, the CDR3 is TGCAGTGCTAGCCTCGGGGACAGGGGGCTTCAGCCCCAGCATTTT. It encodes CSASLGDRGLQPQHF. V is TRBV20-1 and J is TRBJ1-5, with 12 bases lining up with TRBD1. Per the germline V gene, CDR1 is DFQATT and CDR2 is SNEGSKA (reference sequence). V was clipped by 3 bases and J by 6 bases; unmatched bases: 6. This CDR3 is 15 amino acids long.

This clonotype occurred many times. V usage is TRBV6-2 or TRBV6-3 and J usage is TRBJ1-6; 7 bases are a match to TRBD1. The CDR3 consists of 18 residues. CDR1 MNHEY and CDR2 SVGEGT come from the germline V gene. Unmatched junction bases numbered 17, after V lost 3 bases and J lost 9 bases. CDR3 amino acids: CASSYYGTRTGLSSPLHF. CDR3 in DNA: TGTGCCAGCAGTTATTACGGGACCCGGACAGGCCTGAGTTCACCCCTCCACTTT.

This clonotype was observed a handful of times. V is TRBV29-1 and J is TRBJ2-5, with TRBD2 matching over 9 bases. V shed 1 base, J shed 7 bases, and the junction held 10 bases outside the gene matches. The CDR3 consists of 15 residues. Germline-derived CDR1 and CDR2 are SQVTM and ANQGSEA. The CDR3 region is CSVEGSPSGTGTQYF. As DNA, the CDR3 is TGCAGCGTTGAAGGCAGCCCTAGCGGGACTGGGACCCAGTACTTC. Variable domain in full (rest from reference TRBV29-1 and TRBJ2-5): SAVISQKPSRDICQRGTSLTIQCQVDSQVTMMFWYRQQPGQSLTLIATANQGSEATYESGFVIDKFPISRPNLTFSTLTVSNMSPEDSSIYLCSVEGSPSGTGTQYFGPGTRLLVL.

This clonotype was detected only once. This CDR3 is CASSFRAAGNTIYF. The CDR3 DNA reads as TGTGCCAGCAGTTTTCGGGCGGCTGGAAACACCATATATTTT. The genes are TRBV12-3 or TRBV12-4 and TRBJ1-3; D remains unclear. V was pared by 3 bases and J by 2 bases, with 8 bases between. The CDR3 extends over 14 amino acids.

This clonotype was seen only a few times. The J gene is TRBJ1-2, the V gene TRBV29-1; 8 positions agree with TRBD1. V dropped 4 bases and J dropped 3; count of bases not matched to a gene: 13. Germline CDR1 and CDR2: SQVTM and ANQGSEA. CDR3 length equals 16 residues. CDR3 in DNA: TGCAGCGTTGTTTTGACAGGGGACGTACGAGACTATGGCTACACCTTC. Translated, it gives CSVVLTGDVRDYGYTF.

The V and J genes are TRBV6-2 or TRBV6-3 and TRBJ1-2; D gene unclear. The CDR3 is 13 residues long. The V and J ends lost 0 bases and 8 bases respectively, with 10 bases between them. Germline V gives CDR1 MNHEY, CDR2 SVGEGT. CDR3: CASSYSTGRGYTF. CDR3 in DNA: TGTGCCAGCAGTTACTCGACCGGCAGGGGCTACACCTTC.

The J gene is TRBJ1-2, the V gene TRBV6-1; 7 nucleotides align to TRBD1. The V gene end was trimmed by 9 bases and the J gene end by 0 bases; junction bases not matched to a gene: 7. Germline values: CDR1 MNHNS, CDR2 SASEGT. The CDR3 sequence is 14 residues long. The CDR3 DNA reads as TGTGCCAGTTCGGGACAGACAACTAACTATGGCTACACCTTC. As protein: CASSGQTTNYGYTF.

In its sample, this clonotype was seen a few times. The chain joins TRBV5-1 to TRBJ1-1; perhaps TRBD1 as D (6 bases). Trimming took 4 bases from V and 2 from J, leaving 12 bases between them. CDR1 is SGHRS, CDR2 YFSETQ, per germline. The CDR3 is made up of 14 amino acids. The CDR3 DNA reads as TGCGCCAGCAGCGTCTCAGGGGTAAACACTGAAGCTTTCTTT. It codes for CASSVSGVNTEAFF.